This TCR beta chain was profiled in a study of cytomegalovirus exposure and HLA in healthy donors. The V and J ends lost 8 bases and 3 bases respectively, with 14 bases between them. The germline V gene encodes CDR1 KGHSH and CDR2 LQKENI. The CDR3 totals 14 residues. With regard to this clone: The antigen is unknown.

PCR was performed using 60 Vbeta and 13 Jbeta primers. Profiling relied on immunoSEQ multiplex PCR, and the TCRdb table lists in-frame clones only, not all of them. The top ten clones hold around 15% of a sample with under 200,000 clones, 75% to 80% of them seen once. Notes on the study in general: There were several of the most significant clusters that appeared linked to common viral pathogens in a later analysis.

The chain employs TRBV18 and TRBJ2-1, with TRBD1 as a possible D gene (6 bases). Sequenced input: PBMCs. The source is a man aged 50 or older in good health and CMV-seropositive. The CDR3 sequence is CASAGAPSYNEQFF. In nucleotides, the CDR3 is TGTGCCAGCGCAGGGGCCCCCAGCTACAATGAGCAGTTCTTC.